The entry below gives a single TCR beta chain sequence along with its context. The antigen is unknown. Sequencing was performed with immunoSEQ multiplex PCR; in TCRdb, only in-frame clones are kept and a portion is missing. Here the sample spans about 1,600 clones, 20% being singletons. These data originate in a study of immune evolution from preneoplasia to lung adenocarcinoma. Study details: HLA loss of heterozygosity: approximately 7.5% AIS, around 16% MIA, approximately 35% ADC, none AAH.

Premalignant or tumor cells were enriched by macro-dissection after pathologic assessment. The CDR3 is 15 residues long. Germline V gene lookup returns CDR1 MNHEY and CDR2 SMNVEV (reference sequence). The V and J ends lost 5 bases and 8 bases, in that order; junction bases with no gene match: 10. The study, taken as a whole, reports: Normal lung had the highest top T cell clone frequencies.

The sample was FFPE invasive lung adenocarcinoma tissue. V is TRBV27 and J is TRBJ1-2; TRBD1 matches 11 bases. The sequence derives from a person aged 50 to 70 with lung adenocarcinoma. The CDR3 DNA reads as TGTGCCAGCAGTCAAAGGGACAGGGGGTTACAGGGCTACACCTTC. It translates to CASSQRDRGLQGYTF.